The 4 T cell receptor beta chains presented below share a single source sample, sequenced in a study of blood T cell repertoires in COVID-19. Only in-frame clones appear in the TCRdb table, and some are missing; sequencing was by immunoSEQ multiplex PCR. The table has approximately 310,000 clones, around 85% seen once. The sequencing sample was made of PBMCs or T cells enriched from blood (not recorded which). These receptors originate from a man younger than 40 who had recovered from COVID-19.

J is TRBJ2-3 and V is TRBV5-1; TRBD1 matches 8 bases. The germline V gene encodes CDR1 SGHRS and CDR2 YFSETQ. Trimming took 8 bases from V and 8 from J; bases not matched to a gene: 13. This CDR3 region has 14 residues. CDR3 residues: CASNPRQGTFTQYF. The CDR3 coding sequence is TGCGCCAGTAACCCCCGACAGGGGACCTTTACGCAGTATTTT.

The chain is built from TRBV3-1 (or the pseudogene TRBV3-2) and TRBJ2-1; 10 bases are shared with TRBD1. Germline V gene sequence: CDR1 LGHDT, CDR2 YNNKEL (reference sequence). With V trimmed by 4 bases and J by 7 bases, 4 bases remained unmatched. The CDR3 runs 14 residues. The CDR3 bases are TGTGCCAGCAGCCCCGGGACAGGGGTTAATGAGCAGTTCTTC. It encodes CASSPGTGVNEQFF.

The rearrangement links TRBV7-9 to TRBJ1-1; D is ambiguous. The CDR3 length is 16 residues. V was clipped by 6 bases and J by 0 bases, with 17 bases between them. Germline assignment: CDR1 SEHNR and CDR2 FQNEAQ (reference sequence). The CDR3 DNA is TGTGCCAGCAGTCCCGGGGAATTCCCCATGAACACTGAAGCTTTCTTT. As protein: CASSPGEFPMNTEAFF.

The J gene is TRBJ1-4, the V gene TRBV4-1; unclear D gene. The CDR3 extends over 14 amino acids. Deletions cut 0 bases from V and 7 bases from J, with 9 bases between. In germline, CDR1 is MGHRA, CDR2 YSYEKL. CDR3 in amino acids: CASSQDPEGEKLFF. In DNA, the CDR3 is TGCGCCAGCAGCCAAGATCCGGAGGGTGAAAAACTGTTTTTT.